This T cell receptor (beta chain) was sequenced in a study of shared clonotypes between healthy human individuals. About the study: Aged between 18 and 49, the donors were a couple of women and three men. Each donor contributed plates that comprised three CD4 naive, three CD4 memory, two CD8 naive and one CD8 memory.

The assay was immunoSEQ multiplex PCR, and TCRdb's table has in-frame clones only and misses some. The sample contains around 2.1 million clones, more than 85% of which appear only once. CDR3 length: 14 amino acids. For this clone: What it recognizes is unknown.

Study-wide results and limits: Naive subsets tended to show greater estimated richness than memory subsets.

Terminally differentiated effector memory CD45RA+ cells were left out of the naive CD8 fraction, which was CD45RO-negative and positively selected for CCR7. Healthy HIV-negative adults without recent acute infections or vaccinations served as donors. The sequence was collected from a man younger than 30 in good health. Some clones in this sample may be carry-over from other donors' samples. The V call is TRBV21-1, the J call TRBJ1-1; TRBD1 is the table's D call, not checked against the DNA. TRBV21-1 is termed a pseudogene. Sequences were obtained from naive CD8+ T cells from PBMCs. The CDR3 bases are TGTGCCAGCAGTCCGACAGGGGTGAACACTGAAGCTTTCTTT. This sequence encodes CASSPTGVNTEAFF.